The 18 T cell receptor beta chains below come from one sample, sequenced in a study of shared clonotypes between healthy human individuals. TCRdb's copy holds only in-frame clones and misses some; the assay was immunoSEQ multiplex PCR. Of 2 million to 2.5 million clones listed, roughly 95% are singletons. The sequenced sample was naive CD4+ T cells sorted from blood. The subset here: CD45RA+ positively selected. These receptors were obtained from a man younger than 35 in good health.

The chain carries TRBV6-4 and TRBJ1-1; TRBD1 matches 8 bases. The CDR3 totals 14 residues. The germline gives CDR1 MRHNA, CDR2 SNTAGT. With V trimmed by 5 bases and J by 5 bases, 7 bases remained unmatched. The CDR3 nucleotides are TGTGCCAGCAGTCCGGACAGGGTGGTGACTGAAGCTTTCTTT. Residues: CASSPDRVVTEAFF.

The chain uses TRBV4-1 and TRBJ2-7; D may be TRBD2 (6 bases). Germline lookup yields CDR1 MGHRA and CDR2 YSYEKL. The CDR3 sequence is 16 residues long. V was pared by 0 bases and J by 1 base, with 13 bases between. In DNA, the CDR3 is TGCGCCAGCAGCCAAGAGAGGCGGGGTGGGTCCTACGAGCAGTACTTC. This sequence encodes CASSQERRGGSYEQYF.

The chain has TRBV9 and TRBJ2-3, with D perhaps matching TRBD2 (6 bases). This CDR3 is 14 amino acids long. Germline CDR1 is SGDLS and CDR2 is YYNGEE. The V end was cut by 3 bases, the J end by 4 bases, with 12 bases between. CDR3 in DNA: TGTGCCAGCAGCGGACTAGTCCTAGCAGATACGCAGTATTTT. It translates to CASSGLVLADTQYF.

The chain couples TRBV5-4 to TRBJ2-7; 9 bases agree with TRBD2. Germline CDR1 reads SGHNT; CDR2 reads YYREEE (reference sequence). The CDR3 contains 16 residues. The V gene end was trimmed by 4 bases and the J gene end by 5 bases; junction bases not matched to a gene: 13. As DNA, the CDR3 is TGTGCCAGCAGCCCTACTGCCGGGACTAGCTCGAACGAGCAGTACTTC. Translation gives CASSPTAGTSSNEQYF.

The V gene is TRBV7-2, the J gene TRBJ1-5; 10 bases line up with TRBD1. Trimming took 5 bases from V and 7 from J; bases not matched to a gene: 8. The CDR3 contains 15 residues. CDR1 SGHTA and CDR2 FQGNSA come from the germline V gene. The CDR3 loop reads CASSRDGTGVQPQHF. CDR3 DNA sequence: TGTGCCAGCAGCCGGGATGGGACAGGGGTCCAGCCCCAGCATTTT.

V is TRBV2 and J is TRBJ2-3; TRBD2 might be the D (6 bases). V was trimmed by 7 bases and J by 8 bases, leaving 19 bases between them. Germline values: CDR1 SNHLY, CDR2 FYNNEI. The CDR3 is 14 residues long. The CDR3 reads CASMGTEYYTTQYF. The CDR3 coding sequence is TGTGCCAGCATGGGGACTGAATATTATACTACGCAGTATTTT.

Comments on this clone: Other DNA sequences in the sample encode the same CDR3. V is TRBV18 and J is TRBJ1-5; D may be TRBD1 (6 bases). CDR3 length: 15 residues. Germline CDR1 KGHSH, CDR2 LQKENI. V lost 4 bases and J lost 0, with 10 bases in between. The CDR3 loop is CASSLGQLSNQPQHF. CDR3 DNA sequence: TGTGCCAGCTCACTCGGACAGCTTAGCAATCAGCCCCAGCATTTT.

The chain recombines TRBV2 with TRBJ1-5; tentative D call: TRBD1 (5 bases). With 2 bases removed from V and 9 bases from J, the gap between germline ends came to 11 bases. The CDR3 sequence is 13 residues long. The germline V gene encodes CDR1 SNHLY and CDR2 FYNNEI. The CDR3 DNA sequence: TGTGCCAGCAGTGAATCGGGGCCGGCGCCCCAGCATTTT. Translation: CASSESGPAPQHF.

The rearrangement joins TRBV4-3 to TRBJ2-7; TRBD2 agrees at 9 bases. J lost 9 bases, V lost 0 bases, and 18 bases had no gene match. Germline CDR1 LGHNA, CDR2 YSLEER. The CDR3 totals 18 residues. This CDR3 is CASSQDRHSGRQPTRQYF. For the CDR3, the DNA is TGCGCCAGCAGCCAAGATCGCCATAGCGGGAGACAACCTACGAGGCAGTACTTC.

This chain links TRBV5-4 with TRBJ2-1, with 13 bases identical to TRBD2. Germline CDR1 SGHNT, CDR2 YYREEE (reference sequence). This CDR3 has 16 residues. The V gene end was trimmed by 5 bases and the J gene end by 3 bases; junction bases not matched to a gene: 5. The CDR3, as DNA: TGTGCCAGCAGGTCCGGGACTAGCGGGATCTACAATGAGCAGTTCTTC. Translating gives CASRSGTSGIYNEQFF.

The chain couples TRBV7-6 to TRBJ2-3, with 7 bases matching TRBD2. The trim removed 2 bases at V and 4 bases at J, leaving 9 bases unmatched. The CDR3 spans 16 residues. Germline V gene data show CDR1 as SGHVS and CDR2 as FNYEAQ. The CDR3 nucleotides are TGTGCCAGCAGCTTAAGGGCAAGGGAGGGCGCAGATACGCAGTATTTT. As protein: CASSLRAREGADTQYF.

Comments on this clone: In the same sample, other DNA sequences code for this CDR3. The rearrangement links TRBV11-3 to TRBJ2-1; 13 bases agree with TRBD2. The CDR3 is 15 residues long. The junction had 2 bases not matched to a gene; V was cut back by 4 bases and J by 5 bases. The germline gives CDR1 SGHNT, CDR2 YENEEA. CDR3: CASSSGLAGDNEQFF. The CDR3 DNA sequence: TGTGCCAGCAGCTCCGGACTAGCGGGAGACAATGAGCAGTTCTTC. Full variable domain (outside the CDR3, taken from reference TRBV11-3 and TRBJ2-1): EAGVVQSPRYKIIEKKQPVAFWCNPISGHNTLYWYLQNLGQGPELLIRYENEEAVDDSQLPKDRFSAERLKGVDSTLKIQPAELGDSAVYLCASSSGLAGDNEQFFGPGTRLTVL.

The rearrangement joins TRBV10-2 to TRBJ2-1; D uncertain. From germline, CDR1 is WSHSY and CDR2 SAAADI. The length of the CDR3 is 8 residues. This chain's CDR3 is CVPYEQFF. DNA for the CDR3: TGCGTCCCTTACGAGCAGTTCTTC.

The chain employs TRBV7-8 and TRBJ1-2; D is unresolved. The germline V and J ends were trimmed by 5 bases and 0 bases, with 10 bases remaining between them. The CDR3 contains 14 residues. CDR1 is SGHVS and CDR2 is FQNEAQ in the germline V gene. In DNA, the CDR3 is TGTGCCAGCAGCCCTACAGCATCTAACTATGGCTACACCTTC. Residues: CASSPTASNYGYTF.

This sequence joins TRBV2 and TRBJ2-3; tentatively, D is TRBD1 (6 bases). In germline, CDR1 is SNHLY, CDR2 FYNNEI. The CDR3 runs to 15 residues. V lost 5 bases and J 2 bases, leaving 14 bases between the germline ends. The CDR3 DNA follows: TGTGCCAGCAGTAGCCGGAGACAGGCCACAGATACGCAGTATTTT. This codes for CASSSRRQATDTQYF.

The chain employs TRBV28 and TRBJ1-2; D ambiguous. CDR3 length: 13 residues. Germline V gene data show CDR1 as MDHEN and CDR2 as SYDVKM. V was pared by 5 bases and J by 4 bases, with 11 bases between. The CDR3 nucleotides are TGTGCCAGCAGTCCCGGGCCCAGCTATGGCTACACCTTC. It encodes CASSPGPSYGYTF.

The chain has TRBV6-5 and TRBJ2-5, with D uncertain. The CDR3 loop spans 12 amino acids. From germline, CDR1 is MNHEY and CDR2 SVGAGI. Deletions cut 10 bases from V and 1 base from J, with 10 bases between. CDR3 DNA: TGTGCCACCAGATACCTCCAAGAGACCCAGTACTTC. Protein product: CATRYLQETQYF.

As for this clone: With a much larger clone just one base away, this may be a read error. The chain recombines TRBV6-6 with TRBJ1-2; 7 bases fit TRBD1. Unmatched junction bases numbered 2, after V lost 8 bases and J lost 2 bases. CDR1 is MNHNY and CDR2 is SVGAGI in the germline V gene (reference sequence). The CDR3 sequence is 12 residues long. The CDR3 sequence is CASLGQNYGYTF. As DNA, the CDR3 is TGTGCCAGCCTGGGACAGAACTATGGCTACACCTTC.